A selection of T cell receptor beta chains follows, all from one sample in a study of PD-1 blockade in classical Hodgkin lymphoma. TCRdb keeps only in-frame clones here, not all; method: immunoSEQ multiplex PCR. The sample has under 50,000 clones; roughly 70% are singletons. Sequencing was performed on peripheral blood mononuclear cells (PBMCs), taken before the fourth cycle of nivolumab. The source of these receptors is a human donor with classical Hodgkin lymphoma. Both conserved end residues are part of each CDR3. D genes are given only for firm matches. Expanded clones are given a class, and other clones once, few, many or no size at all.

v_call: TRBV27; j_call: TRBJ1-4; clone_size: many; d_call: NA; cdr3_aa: CASSFFGAGEKLFF; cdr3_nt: TGTGCCAGCAGTTTTTTCGGGGCGGGTGAAAAACTGTTTTTT
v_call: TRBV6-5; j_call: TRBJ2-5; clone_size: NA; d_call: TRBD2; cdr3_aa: CASSYLDSGGQETQYF; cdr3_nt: TGTGCCAGCAGTTACCTGGACAGCGGGGGCCAAGAGACCCAGTACTTC
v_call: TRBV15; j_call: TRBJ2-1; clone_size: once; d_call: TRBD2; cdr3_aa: CATSREGPGLAGANEQFF; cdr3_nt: TGTGCCACCAGCAGAGAAGGCCCGGGACTAGCGGGAGCCAATGAGCAGTTCTTC
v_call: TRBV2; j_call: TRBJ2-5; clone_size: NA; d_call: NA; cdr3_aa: CASSHPKETQYF; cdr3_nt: TGTGCCAGCAGTCACCCAAAAGAGACCCAGTACTTC
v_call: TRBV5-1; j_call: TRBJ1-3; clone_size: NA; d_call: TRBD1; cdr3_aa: CASSSGGPGNTIYF; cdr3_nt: TGCGCCAGCAGCTCAGGGGGGCCTGGAAACACCATATATTTT
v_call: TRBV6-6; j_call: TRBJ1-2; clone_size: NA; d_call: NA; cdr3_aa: CASSSTAGGYTF; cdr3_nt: TGTGCCAGCAGCTCGACTGCGGGGGGCTACACCTTC
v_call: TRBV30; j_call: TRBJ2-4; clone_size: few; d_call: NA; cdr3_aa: CAWSRDAKNIQYF; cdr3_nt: TGTGCCTGGAGTAGGGACGCCAAAAACATTCAGTACTTC
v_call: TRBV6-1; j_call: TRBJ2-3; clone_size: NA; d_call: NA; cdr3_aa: CASSEVMGHPTDTQYF; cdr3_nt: TGTGCCAGCAGTGAAGTGATGGGGCATCCCACTGATACGCAGTATTTT
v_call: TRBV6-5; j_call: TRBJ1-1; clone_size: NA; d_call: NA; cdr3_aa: CASTAEVSTEAFF; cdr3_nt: TGTGCCAGCACCGCGGAGGTTTCCACTGAAGCTTTCTTT
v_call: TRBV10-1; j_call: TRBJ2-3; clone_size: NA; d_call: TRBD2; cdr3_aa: CASSLGGSTDTQYF; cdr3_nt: TGCGCCAGCAGCCTCGGGGGGTCCACAGATACGCAGTATTTT
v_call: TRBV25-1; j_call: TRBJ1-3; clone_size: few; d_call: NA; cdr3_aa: CASKSGNTIYF; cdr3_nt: TGTGCCAGCAAGTCGGGAAACACCATATATTTT
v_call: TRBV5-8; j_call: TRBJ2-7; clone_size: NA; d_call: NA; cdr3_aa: CASSPYYEQYF; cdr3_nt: TGTGCCAGCAGCCCCTACTACGAGCAGTACTTC
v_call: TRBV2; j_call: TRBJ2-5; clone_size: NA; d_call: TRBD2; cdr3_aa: CASSPRGSGGQETQYF; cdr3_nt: TGTGCCAGCAGTCCCCGGGGAAGCGGGGGGCAGGAGACCCAGTACTTC
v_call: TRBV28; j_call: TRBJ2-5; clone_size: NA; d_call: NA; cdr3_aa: CASSTPGLGEETQYF; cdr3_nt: TGTGCCAGCAGTACCCCGGGCCTGGGAGAAGAGACCCAGTACTTC
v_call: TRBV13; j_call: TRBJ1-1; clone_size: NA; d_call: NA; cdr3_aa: CASSPRWRGLETEAFF; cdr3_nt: TGTGCCAGCAGCCCCCGCTGGAGAGGGTTAGAGACTGAAGCTTTCTTT
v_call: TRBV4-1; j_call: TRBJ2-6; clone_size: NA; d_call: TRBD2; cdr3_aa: CASSQPLGGVGANVLTF; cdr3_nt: TGCGCCAGCAGCCAACCCTTGGGGGGGGTCGGGGCCAACGTCCTGACTTTC
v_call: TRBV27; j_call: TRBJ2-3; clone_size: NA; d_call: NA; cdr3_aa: CASSLLEVPSTQYF; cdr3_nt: TGTGCCAGCAGCCTCCTTGAGGTGCCTTCGACGCAGTATTTT
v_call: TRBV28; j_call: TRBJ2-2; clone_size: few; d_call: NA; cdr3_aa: CASSLGHRTGELFF; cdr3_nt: TGTGCCAGCAGTTTGGGACATCGCACCGGGGAGCTGTTTTTT
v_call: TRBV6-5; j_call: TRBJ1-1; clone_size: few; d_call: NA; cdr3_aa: CASTPDTRGEAFF; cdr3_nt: TGTGCCAGCACCCCGGACACCCGAGGGGAAGCTTTCTTT
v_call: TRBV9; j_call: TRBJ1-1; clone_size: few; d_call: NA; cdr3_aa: CASSSRPGNTEAFF; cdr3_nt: TGTGCCAGCAGCTCCCGACCCGGGAACACTGAAGCTTTCTTT
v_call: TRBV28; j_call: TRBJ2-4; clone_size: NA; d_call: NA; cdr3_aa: CASSLDSLAKNIQYF; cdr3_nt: TGTGCCAGCAGTCTGGACAGTTTAGCCAAAAACATTCAGTACTTC
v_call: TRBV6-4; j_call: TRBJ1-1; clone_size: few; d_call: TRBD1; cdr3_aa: CASKPGQGSSTEAFF; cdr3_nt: TGTGCCAGCAAACCCGGACAGGGGTCGAGCACTGAAGCTTTCTTT
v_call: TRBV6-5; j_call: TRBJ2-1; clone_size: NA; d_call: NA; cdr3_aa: CASSYQGLGYNEQFF; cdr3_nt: TGTGCCAGCAGTTATCAGGGATTAGGCTACAATGAGCAGTTCTTC
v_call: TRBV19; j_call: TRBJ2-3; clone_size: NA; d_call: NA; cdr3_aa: CASSIGAREQADTQYF; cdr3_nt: TGTGCCAGTAGTATAGGAGCCCGGGAACAGGCAGATACGCAGTATTTT